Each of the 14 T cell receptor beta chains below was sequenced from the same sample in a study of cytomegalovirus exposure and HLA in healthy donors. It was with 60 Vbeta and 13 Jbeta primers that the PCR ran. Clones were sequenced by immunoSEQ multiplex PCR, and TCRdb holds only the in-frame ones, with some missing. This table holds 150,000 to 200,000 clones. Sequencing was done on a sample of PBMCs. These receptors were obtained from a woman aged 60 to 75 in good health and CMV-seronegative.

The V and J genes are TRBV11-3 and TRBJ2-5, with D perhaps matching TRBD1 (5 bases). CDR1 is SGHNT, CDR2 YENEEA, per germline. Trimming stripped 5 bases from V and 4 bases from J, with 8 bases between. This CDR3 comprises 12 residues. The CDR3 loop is CASSQGGETQYF. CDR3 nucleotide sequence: TGTGCCAGCAGCCAGGGCGGAGAGACCCAGTACTTC. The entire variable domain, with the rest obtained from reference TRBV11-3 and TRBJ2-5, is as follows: EAGVVQSPRYKIIEKKQPVAFWCNPISGHNTLYWYLQNLGQGPELLIRYENEEAVDDSQLPKDRFSAERLKGVDSTLKIQPAELGDSAVYLCASSQGGETQYFGPGTRLLVL.

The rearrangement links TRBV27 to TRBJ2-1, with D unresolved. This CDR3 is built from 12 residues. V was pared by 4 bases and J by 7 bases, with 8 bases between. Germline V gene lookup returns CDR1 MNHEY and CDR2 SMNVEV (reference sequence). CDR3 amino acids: CASSSQLNEQFF. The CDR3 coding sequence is TGTGCCAGCAGTTCACAGCTGAATGAGCAGTTCTTC.

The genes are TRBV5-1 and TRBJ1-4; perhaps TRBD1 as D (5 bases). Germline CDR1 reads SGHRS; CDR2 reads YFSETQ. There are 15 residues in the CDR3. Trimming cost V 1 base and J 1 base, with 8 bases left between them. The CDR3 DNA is TGCGCCAGCAGCTTGTCGCAGGGAACTAATGAAAAACTGTTTTTT. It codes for CASSLSQGTNEKLFF.

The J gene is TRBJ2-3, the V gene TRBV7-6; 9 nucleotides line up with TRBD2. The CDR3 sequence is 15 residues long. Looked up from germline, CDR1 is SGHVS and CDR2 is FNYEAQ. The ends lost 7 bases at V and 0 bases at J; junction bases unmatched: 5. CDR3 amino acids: CASTSTSGSTDTQYF. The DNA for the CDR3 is TGTGCCAGCACAAGCACTAGCGGGAGCACAGATACGCAGTATTTT.

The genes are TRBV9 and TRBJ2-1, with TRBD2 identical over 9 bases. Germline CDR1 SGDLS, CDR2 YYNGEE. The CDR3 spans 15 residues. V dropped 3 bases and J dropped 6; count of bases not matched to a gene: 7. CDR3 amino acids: CASSGAGGPGNEQFF. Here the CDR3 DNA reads TGTGCCAGCAGCGGGGCGGGAGGGCCGGGCAATGAGCAGTTCTTC.

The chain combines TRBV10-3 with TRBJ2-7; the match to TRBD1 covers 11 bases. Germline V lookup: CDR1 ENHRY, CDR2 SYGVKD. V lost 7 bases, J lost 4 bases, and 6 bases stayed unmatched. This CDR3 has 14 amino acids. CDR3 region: CAIMDRGRGYEQYF. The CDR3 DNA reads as TGTGCCATCATGGACAGGGGGCGCGGTTACGAGCAGTACTTC.

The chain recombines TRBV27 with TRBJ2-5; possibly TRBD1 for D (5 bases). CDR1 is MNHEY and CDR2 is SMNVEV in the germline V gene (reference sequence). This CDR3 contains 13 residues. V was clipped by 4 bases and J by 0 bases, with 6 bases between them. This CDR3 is CASSSRDQETQYF. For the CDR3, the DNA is TGTGCCAGCAGTTCCAGGGACCAAGAGACCCAGTACTTC.

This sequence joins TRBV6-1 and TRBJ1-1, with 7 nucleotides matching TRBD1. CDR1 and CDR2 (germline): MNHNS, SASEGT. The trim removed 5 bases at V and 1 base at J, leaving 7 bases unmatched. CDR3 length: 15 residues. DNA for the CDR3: TGTGCCAGCAGTTTACAGGGGCTTCGGAACACTGAAGCTTTCTTT. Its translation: CASSLQGLRNTEAFF.

The CDR3 DNA follows: TGTGCCAGCAGTGAAGGCAGGATCTCCTACGAGCAGTACTTC. This sequence encodes CASSEGRISYEQYF. The V call is TRBV2, the J call TRBJ2-7; D remains unclear. Germline values: CDR1 SNHLY, CDR2 FYNNEI. CDR3 length equals 14 residues. V gave up 1 base and J gave up 0 bases, with 7 bases separating them.

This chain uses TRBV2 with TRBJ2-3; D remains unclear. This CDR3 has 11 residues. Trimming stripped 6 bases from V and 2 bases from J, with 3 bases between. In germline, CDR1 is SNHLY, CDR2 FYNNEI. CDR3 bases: TGTGCCAGCAGCTACACAGATACGCAGTATTTT. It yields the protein CASSYTDTQYF.

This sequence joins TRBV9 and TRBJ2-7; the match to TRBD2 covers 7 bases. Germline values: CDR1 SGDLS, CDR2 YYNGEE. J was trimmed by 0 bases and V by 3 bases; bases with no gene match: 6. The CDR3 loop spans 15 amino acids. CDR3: CASSGGGWSSYEQYF. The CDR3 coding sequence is TGTGCCAGCAGCGGGGGGGGGTGGAGCTCCTACGAGCAGTACTTC. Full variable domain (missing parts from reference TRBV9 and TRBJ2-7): DSGVTQTPKHLITATGQRVTLRCSPRSGDLSVYWYQQSLDQGLQFLIQYYNGEERAKGNILERFSAQQFPDLHSELNLSSLELGDSALYFCASSGGGWSSYEQYFGPGTRLTVT.

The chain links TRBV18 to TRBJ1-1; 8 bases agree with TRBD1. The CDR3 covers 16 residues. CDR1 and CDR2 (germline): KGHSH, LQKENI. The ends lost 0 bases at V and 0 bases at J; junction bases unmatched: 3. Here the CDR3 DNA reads TGTGCCAGCTCACCACCTATGACAGGGGTGAACACTGAAGCTTTCTTT. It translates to CASSPPMTGVNTEAFF.

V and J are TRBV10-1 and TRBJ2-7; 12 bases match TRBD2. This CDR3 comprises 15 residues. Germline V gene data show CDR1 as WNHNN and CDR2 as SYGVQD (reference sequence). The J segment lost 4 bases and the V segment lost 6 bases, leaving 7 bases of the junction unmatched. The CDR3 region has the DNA TGCGCCAGCAGCGTCACGACTAGCGGGAGTTACGAGCAGTACTTC. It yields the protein CASSVTTSGSYEQYF.

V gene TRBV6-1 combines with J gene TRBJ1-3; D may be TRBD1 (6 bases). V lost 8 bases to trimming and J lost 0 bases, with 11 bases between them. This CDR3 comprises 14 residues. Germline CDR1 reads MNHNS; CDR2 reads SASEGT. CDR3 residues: CASQRQVSGNTIYF. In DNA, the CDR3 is TGTGCCAGCCAGAGACAGGTCTCTGGAAACACCATATATTTT.